This T cell receptor beta chain stems from a study of vaccination and CD4 T cells after COVID-19. Study details: Convalescent donors: six male, four female; seven Caucasian, two Asian, one multiracial, two Hispanic.

Germline lookup yields CDR1 MNHEY and CDR2 SVGAGI. This CDR3 is 17 amino acids long. J gave up 3 bases and V 2 bases, and 8 bases lay outside the gene matches. Concerning this clonotype: Its antigen is not identified.

Stated treatment: approximately nine-day PBMC culture with coronavirus spike peptide pools or control peptides (ViraFEST assay). Oncomine TCR Beta short-read sequencing was applied to DNA from cultured CD4+ T cells. Using its own MiXCR run on the PCR reads, TCRdb lists one record per CDR3 protein. The sample includes more than 9,500 distinct CDR3 sequences, approximately 61% of them seen just once. The specimen sequenced was CD4+ T cells from blood, cultured in vitro. The TCR was taken from a human donor who had recovered from COVID-19. The chain has TRBV6-5 and TRBJ2-7; 12 bases map to TRBD2. The CDR3 DNA is TGTGCCAGCAGTTACCCCCCCCGACTAGCGGGAGACTACGAGCAGTACTTC. This translates into CASSYPPRLAGDYEQYF.